Each of the 20 T cell receptor beta chains below was sequenced from the same sample in a study of blood T cell repertoires in COVID-19. TCRdb keeps only in-frame clones here, not all; method: immunoSEQ multiplex PCR. Of approximately 250,000 clones listed, about 80% were seen once; the top ten hold over 8.5%. The specimen was peripheral blood. Receptors were obtained from a human donor in a cohort sampled during active COVID-19.

The chain has TRBV7-9 and TRBJ1-6, with a weak D call TRBD1 (6 bases). V gave up 2 bases and J gave up 7 bases, with 12 bases separating them. The CDR3 consists of 15 residues. Germline values: CDR1 SEHNR, CDR2 FQNEAQ (reference sequence). In DNA, the CDR3 is TGTGCCAGCAGCTTACAGGGGATAGGGAATTCACCCCTCCACTTT. Translating it yields CASSLQGIGNSPLHF.

The chain recombines TRBV6-5 with TRBJ1-3, with TRBD1 matching over 8 bases. The junction had 6 bases not matched to a gene; V was cut back by 6 bases and J by 2 bases. Germline V gene lookup returns CDR1 MNHEY and CDR2 SVGAGI. This CDR3 is built from 15 residues. The CDR3 spells CASSEDRAAGNTIYF. The CDR3 DNA sequence: TGTGCCAGCAGCGAGGACAGGGCAGCTGGAAACACCATATATTTT.

The chain uses TRBV6-5 and TRBJ2-7, with a tentative D call TRBD1 (5 bases). This CDR3 is built from 12 residues. In germline, CDR1 is MNHEY, CDR2 SVGAGI. V was clipped by 6 bases and J by 2 bases, with 8 bases between them. CDR3 DNA: TGTGCCAGCAGGGACATCACCTACGAGCAGTACTTC. It is translated as CASRDITYEQYF.

Notes on this clone: The junction and the germline gene differ at one end; a read error may be behind it. Distinct nucleotide sequences in the sample also encode this CDR3. CDR3 DNA sequence: TGTGCCAGCAGTAACCACCCCGGGACAGTCCGCGGGGAGACTGAGGCTTTCTTT. Translating it yields CASSNHPGTVRGETEAFF. V gene TRBV28 combines with J gene TRBJ1-1; 7 bases line up with TRBD1. Germline assignment: CDR1 MDHEN and CDR2 SYDVKM. The CDR3 contains 18 residues.

V usage is TRBV19 and J usage is TRBJ2-1; TRBD2 matches at 7 bases. Per the germline V gene, CDR1 is LNHDA and CDR2 is SQIVND (reference sequence). CDR3 length equals 13 residues. Trimming cost V 10 bases and J 6 bases; bases outside gene matches: 9. The chain's CDR3 is CATRGGGSNEQFF. The CDR3, as DNA: TGTGCCACTCGCGGGGGAGGGTCCAATGAGCAGTTCTTC. The full variable domain, in which reference TRBV19 and TRBJ2-1 provide the parts outside the CDR3, is DGGITQSPKYLFRKEGQNVTLSCEQNLNHDAMYWYRQDPGQGLRLIYYSQIVNDFQKGDIAEGYSVSREKKESFPLTVTSAQKNPTAFYLCATRGGGSNEQFFGPGTRLTVL.

This clone appeared a few times. V and J are TRBV5-4 and TRBJ1-2, with 8 nucleotides matching TRBD1. Per germline, CDR1 SGHNT and CDR2 YYREEE (reference sequence). Losses at the gene ends were 0 bases for V and 6 bases for J; bases not matched to a gene: 7. The CDR3 consists of 15 residues. Here the CDR3 reads CASSLVMTGDNGYTF. The CDR3 DNA sequence: TGTGCCAGCAGCTTGGTAATGACAGGGGACAATGGCTACACCTTC.

The chain is built from TRBV5-4 and TRBJ2-3, with 10 bases lining up with TRBD2. The CDR3 has 16 amino acids. Trimming removed 5 bases from V and 5 bases from J; junction bases left unmatched: 11. Germline lookup yields CDR1 SGHNT and CDR2 YYREEE (reference sequence). The CDR3 DNA follows: TGTGCCAGCAGACCCAGCGGGGGGGCGCAGAAAGATACGCAGTATTTT. It translates to CASRPSGGAQKDTQYF. The full variable domain, completed using reference TRBV5-4 and TRBJ2-3, is ETGVTQSPTHLIKTRGQQVTLRCSSQSGHNTVSWYQQALGQGPQFIFQYYREEENGRGNFPPRFSGLQFPNYSSELNVNALELDDSALYLCASRPSGGAQKDTQYFGPGTRLTVL.

The V gene is TRBV5-1, the J gene TRBJ1-6; D call uncertain. Trimming removed 3 bases from V and 7 bases from J, with 5 bases in between. Germline V gives CDR1 SGHRS, CDR2 YFSETQ. This CDR3 is 12 amino acids long. Written as DNA, the CDR3 is TGCGCCAGCAGCTCCCTGAATTCACCCCTCCACTTT. It yields the protein CASSSLNSPLHF.

This chain joins TRBV6-6 and TRBJ1-3; 8 nucleotides line up with TRBD1. The CDR3 totals 16 residues. Trimming removed 2 bases from V and 2 bases from J; junction bases left unmatched: 5. Germline loops: CDR1 MNHNY, CDR2 SVGAGI (reference sequence). The CDR3 sequence is CASSYGGTGAGNTIYF. CDR3 nucleotide sequence: TGTGCCAGCAGTTACGGGGGGACAGGAGCTGGAAACACCATATATTTT.

The chain links TRBV28 to TRBJ2-1; 14 bases line up with TRBD2. This CDR3 is 16 amino acids long. Trimming at V came to 5 bases and at J to 2 bases, leaving 2 bases not matched to a gene. Germline assignment: CDR1 MDHEN and CDR2 SYDVKM. CDR3: CASSMTSGGAYNEQFF. Written as DNA, the CDR3 is TGTGCCAGCAGTATGACTAGCGGGGGGGCCTACAATGAGCAGTTCTTC.

The chain combines TRBV18 with TRBJ2-1; the D is unclear. V was cut by 8 bases and J by 1 base, with 6 bases left in between. From germline, CDR1 is KGHSH and CDR2 LQKENI. This CDR3 spans 12 amino acids. The DNA of the CDR3 is TGTGCCAGCCGGAGTTCCTACAATGAGCAGTTCTTC. It is translated as CASRSSYNEQFF.

The CDR3 DNA reads TGTGCCAGCAGTTCTAGGGTCGGGAGGGGGCCGAACTTAGGTGAAAAACTGTTTTTT. Residues: CASSSRVGRGPNLGEKLFF. The chain carries TRBV27 and TRBJ1-4; 7 bases map to TRBD1. Losses at the gene ends were 4 bases for V and 7 bases for J; bases not matched to a gene: 21. Germline assignment: CDR1 MNHEY and CDR2 SMNVEV (reference sequence). This CDR3 is 19 amino acids long.

The CDR3 spells CASSPTGNEQYF. In DNA, the CDR3 is TGTGCCAGTAGTCCCACAGGGAACGAGCAGTACTTC. This rearrangement joins TRBV19 to TRBJ2-7, with a tentative D call TRBD1 (6 bases). Germline CDR1 is LNHDA and CDR2 is SQIVND (reference sequence). The CDR3 length is 12 residues. V was trimmed by 5 bases and J by 5 bases, leaving 10 bases between them.

The CDR3 loop reads CASLQGQGSGGETQYF. The CDR3 nucleotides are TGTGCCAGCCTTCAGGGTCAGGGAAGCGGGGGAGAGACCCAGTACTTC. The chain links TRBV7-2 to TRBJ2-5, with 8 bases that match TRBD2. CDR3 length: 16 amino acids. Germline V lookup: CDR1 SGHTA, CDR2 FQGNSA. V was clipped by 8 bases and J by 4 bases; unmatched bases: 15.

The V call is TRBV19, the J call TRBJ2-7, with 8 bases that match TRBD2. CDR1 is LNHDA, CDR2 SQIVND, per germline (reference sequence). The CDR3 runs 15 residues. The V segment lost 4 bases and the J segment 2 bases; nucleotides outside the gene matches: 7. The CDR3 loop reads CASSRIAGTAYEQYF. The DNA of the CDR3 is TGTGCCAGTAGTAGAATAGCGGGGACTGCCTACGAGCAGTACTTC.

The chain links TRBV7-9 to TRBJ2-7; D possibly corresponds to TRBD1 (6 bases). The CDR3 runs to 12 residues. V was cut by 5 bases and J by 5 bases, with 10 bases left in between. Germline V gene lookup returns CDR1 SEHNR and CDR2 FQNEAQ (reference sequence). This chain's CDR3 is CASSNRAHEQYF. The CDR3 region has the DNA TGTGCCAGCAGCAACAGGGCCCACGAGCAGTACTTC.

The chain links TRBV7-2 to TRBJ1-5; TRBD1 is a possible D gene (5 bases). This CDR3 spans 18 amino acids. The germline CDR1 and CDR2 sequences are SGHTA and FQGNSA. Trimming took 5 bases from V and 2 from J, leaving 22 bases between them. This chain's CDR3 is CASSPYGGGGVGNQPQHF. For the CDR3, the DNA is TGTGCCAGCAGCCCTTACGGGGGTGGGGGGGTTGGCAATCAGCCCCAGCATTTT.

The sample holds one count of this clone. This chain links TRBV9 with TRBJ1-1, with TRBD1 as a possible D gene (6 bases). CDR3 length: 14 amino acids. The V gene lost 0 bases and the J gene lost 3 bases, with 9 bases spanning the gap. Germline values: CDR1 SGDLS, CDR2 YYNGEE. In nucleotides, the CDR3 is TGTGCCAGCAGCGTAGGGACAGCGGACACTGAAGCTTTCTTT. Its translation: CASSVGTADTEAFF.

In this sample, this clone turned up a few times. The CDR3 DNA follows: TGTGCCAGCACTAGCGGGGTGTCGAGCAAATACGAGCAGTACTTC. It encodes CASTSGVSSKYEQYF. J is TRBJ2-7 and V is TRBV6-5, with 9 positions matching TRBD2. Germline V CDR1 and CDR2: MNHEY, SVGAGI. V shed 7 bases, J shed 4 bases, and the junction held 11 bases outside the gene matches. This CDR3 has 15 amino acids.

The V and J genes are TRBV5-1 and TRBJ2-7; 8 bases are a match to TRBD2. Germline values: CDR1 SGHRS, CDR2 YFSETQ. V gave up 5 bases and J gave up 2 bases; unmatched junction bases: 9. This CDR3 region has 15 residues. The CDR3 here is CASSNGGGSAYEQYF. The CDR3 nucleotides are TGCGCCAGCAGTAATGGCGGGGGGTCAGCCTACGAGCAGTACTTC.